These 13 T cell receptor beta chains originate from one sample sequenced in a study of identical twins (dated by TCRdb to about 2016). The method was 5' RACE. The reads were generated on an Illumina HiSeq 2000. TCRdb reworked the public reads: Q25 trimming with fastp, MiXCR clone assembly, productive beta chains retained. Every distinct CDR3 protein forms one entry, paired with its most common genes and DNA. The sample data list 500,000 or so distinct CDR3 sequences, and over 11% of these were observed just once. The top ten constitute 0.8% to 1% of the sample. The same data also went into a second study, on yellow fever vaccine responses in identical twins.

The source material was CD4+ T cells sorted from blood. These TCRs come from a woman younger than 35 in good health.

This clonotype was counted ten times or more. The gene calls are TRBV7-6 and TRBJ2-7, with TRBD1 matching over 11 bases. This CDR3 contains 16 residues. The ends lost 4 bases at V and 3 bases at J; junction bases unmatched: 8. Germline lookup yields CDR1 SGHVS and CDR2 FNYEAQ. Here the CDR3 reads CASSSTGTGGIYEQYF. The CDR3 region has the DNA TGTGCCAGCAGCTCTACCGGGACAGGGGGGATCTACGAGCAGTACTTC.

This clonotype was counted between two and nine times. The V gene is TRBV2, the J gene TRBJ2-7, with TRBD1 matching over 7 bases. This CDR3 has 14 residues. Trimming at V came to 10 bases and at J to 1 base, leaving 10 bases not matched to a gene. Germline V gene sequence: CDR1 SNHLY, CDR2 FYNNEI. Here the CDR3 reads CATSETGPSYEQYF. Written as DNA, the CDR3 is TGTGCCACCTCGGAGACAGGGCCTTCCTACGAGCAGTACTTC.

This clonotype was seen a few times. This rearrangement joins TRBV15 to TRBJ2-1, with 7 bases identical to TRBD2. With V trimmed by 0 bases and J by 6 bases, 5 bases remained unmatched. CDR1 and CDR2 (germline): LNHNV, YYDKDF (reference sequence). This CDR3 contains 15 residues. DNA of the CDR3: TGTGCCACCAGCAGAGATCGACTAGCTCTCAATGAGCAGTTCTTC. This codes for CATSRDRLALNEQFF.

This clonotype was counted at least ten times. The chain is built from TRBV28 and TRBJ1-5; D may be TRBD1 (6 bases). This CDR3 is built from 17 residues. Per germline, CDR1 MDHEN and CDR2 SYDVKM. Trimming cost V 6 bases and J 1 base, with 19 bases left between them. The CDR3 protein is CASSLDRRMGSNQPQHF. CDR3 nucleotides: TGTGCCAGCAGCCTTGACAGGCGGATGGGAAGCAATCAGCCCCAGCATTTT.

In this sample, this clonotype turned up a few times. CDR3 protein: CASSYTRNRDGYTF. Here the CDR3 DNA reads TGTGCCAGCAGTTACACCCGAAACAGGGATGGCTACACCTTC. The genes are TRBV6-5 and TRBJ1-2, with D perhaps TRBD1 (6 bases). CDR3 length: 14 residues. V lost 2 bases and J lost 6, with 13 bases in between. The V gene's germline CDR1 is MNHEY and CDR2 SVGAGI.

The genes are TRBV9 and TRBJ2-3, with D perhaps matching TRBD1 (6 bases). V was trimmed by 4 bases and J by 4 bases, leaving 25 bases between them. CDR1 SGDLS and CDR2 YYNGEE come from the germline V gene. The CDR3 length is 18 residues. CDR3 DNA sequence: TGTGCCAGCAGCCCAAGGTTGGGGCGGAGCAGGGGCGCAGATACGCAGTATTTT. This gives the protein CASSPRLGRSRGADTQYF.

The chain couples TRBV5-1 to TRBJ2-7; TRBD2 matches at 10 bases. CDR3 length equals 15 residues. V shed 2 bases, J shed 9 bases, and the junction held 11 bases outside the gene matches. Germline-derived CDR1 and CDR2 are SGHRS and YFSETQ. The CDR3 nucleotides read TGCGCCAGCAGCTTAGAACTAGCGGGGACGTTCGGGCAGTACTTC. Encoded protein: CASSLELAGTFGQYF.

This clonotype has only a few counts. The rearrangement uses TRBV7-9 and TRBJ2-1; the D call may be TRBD1 or TRBD2 (5 bases each). CDR3 length equals 13 residues. Trimming shortened V by 3 bases and J by 9 bases, and 12 bases separated the two germline ends. In germline, CDR1 is SEHNR, CDR2 FQNEAQ (reference sequence). The CDR3 region has the DNA TGTGCCAGCAGCTTGGCGTTTGGGGGTGAGCAGTTCTTC. It translates to CASSLAFGGEQFF. The variable domain in full, completed from reference TRBV7-9 and TRBJ2-1, reads DTGVSQNPRHKITKRGQNVTFRCDPISEHNRLYWYRQTLGQGPEFLTYFQNEAQLEKSRLLSDRFSAERPKGSFSTLEIQRTEQGDSAMYLCASSLAFGGEQFFGPGTRLTVL.

This clonotype was detected only a few times. The chain carries TRBV6-2 or TRBV6-3 and TRBJ2-6, with 8 bases aligning to TRBD1. The CDR3 has 17 amino acids. The trim removed 2 bases at V and 2 bases at J, leaving 5 bases unmatched. Germline V gene lookup returns CDR1 MNHEY and CDR2 SVGEGT. The CDR3 DNA sequence: TGTGCCAGCAGTTACCCTTTGACAGGGGCTGGGGCCAACGTCCTGACTTTC. This codes for CASSYPLTGAGANVLTF.

The V and J genes are TRBV15 and TRBJ2-3; D may be TRBD2 (5 bases). Trimming cost V 5 bases and J 0 bases, with 15 bases left between them. The CDR3 covers 16 residues. Germline lookup yields CDR1 LNHNV and CDR2 YYDKDF (reference sequence). DNA for the CDR3: TGTGCCACCAGCGAAAGAACCGGGATTAGCACAGATACGCAGTATTTT. Protein sequence: CATSERTGISTDTQYF. Filled out from reference TRBV15 and TRBJ2-3, the complete variable domain reads DAMVIQNPRYQVTQFGKPVTLSCSQTLNHNVMYWYQQKSSQAPKLLFHYYDKDFNNEADTPDNFQSRRPNTSFCFLDIRSPGLGDTAMYLCATSERTGISTDTQYFGPGTRLTVL.

In this sample, this clonotype turned up a few times. The rearrangement joins TRBV6-5 to TRBJ1-1; TRBD1 is a possible D gene (5 bases). The V end was cut by 0 bases, the J end by 1 base, with 12 bases between. Germline assignment: CDR1 MNHEY and CDR2 SVGAGI. This CDR3 contains 16 residues. CDR3 nucleotide sequence: TGTGCCAGCAGTTACTCGATGGGGGGGGAGAACACTGAAGCTTTCTTT. It yields the protein CASSYSMGGENTEAFF.

V gene TRBV5-5 combines with J gene TRBJ2-7; the match to TRBD1 covers 9 bases. The CDR3 is made up of 16 amino acids. Germline CDR1 reads SGHKS; CDR2 reads YYEKEE (reference sequence). V shed 4 bases, J shed 0 bases, and the junction held 8 bases outside the gene matches. CDR3 sequence (DNA): TGTGCCAGCAGCGTACCGGGACAGGGTCGCTCCTACGAGCAGTACTTC. This translates into CASSVPGQGRSYEQYF.

This sequence joins TRBV7-2 and TRBJ2-7; 8 bases map to TRBD2. The V gene's germline CDR1 is SGHTA and CDR2 FQGNSA. There are 15 residues in the CDR3. V was pared by 5 bases and J by 2 bases, with 8 bases of the junction left unmatched. CDR3 DNA: TGTGCCAGCAGCCCGAGCGGGGGTCAAGCCTACGAGCAGTACTTC. Its protein is CASSPSGGQAYEQYF.